The T cell receptor beta chain under discussion was sequenced for a study of early T cells in non-severe SARS-CoV-2 infection. Looking at the study overall: With bulk RNA from unsorted whole blood as input, sequencing yielded unpaired chains. Study observations and caveats: Matching results from VDJdb favored anti-spike CD8 responses, leaving private and CD4 specificities undetected.

The germline gives CDR1 MGHDK, CDR2 SYGVNS. The CDR3 spans 13 residues. The ends were cut back, 3 bases at V and 7 bases at J, with 10 bases in the middle. Attachment of unique molecular identifiers was made to individual cDNA molecules. One entry per CDR3 protein results from TCRdb running MiXCR on the 5' RACE reads. The sample carries around 47,000 distinct CDR3 sequences, about 9.9% recorded once. This clonotype is medium-sized (0.01 to 0.1%) within its sample. Its specificity is unknown. The TCR was taken from an adult who was a healthcare worker with PCR-confirmed SARS-CoV-2 infection or an uninfected control (not recorded which). This chain uses TRBV25-1 with TRBJ1-5; D might be TRBD1 (5 bases). Sequencing used whole blood. This CDR3 reads CASSESGNQPQHF. The CDR3 region has the DNA TGTGCCAGCAGTGAGTCAGGGAACCAGCCCCAGCATTTT.